Below, 13 T cell receptor beta chains from the same sample are listed, as sequenced in a study of cytomegalovirus exposure and HLA in healthy donors. The PCR employed 60 Vbeta primers together with 13 Jbeta primers. Only in-frame clones appear in the TCRdb table, and some are missing; sequencing was by immunoSEQ multiplex PCR. This table has tens of thousands of clones, around 84% appearing once. Sample: PBMCs. Source of these receptors: a male donor in good health and CMV-seronegative.

The rearrangement links TRBV4-1 to TRBJ1-2; maybe TRBD1 (5 bases). V gave up 1 base and J gave up 5 bases, with 26 bases separating them. The CDR3 sequence is 19 residues long. Germline V lookup: CDR1 MGHRA, CDR2 YSYEKL. The CDR3 sequence: CASSQGKDLATRGGYGYTF. CDR3 DNA sequence: TGCGCCAGCAGCCAAGGAAAGGACCTTGCCACGAGGGGAGGATATGGCTACACCTTC.

CDR3 sequence reads: CASSRAPVQGNEQFF. The CDR3 bases are TGTGCCAGCAGTCGAGCGCCCGTTCAGGGAAATGAGCAGTTCTTC. V usage is TRBV7-6 and J usage is TRBJ2-1; a weak D match, TRBD1 (5 bases). Germline V gene data show CDR1 as SGHVS and CDR2 as FNYEAQ. V dropped 6 bases and J dropped 7 bases, with 19 bases sitting between them. This CDR3 contains 15 residues. Looking up the rest from reference TRBV7-6 and TRBJ2-1 gives the full variable domain: GAGVSQSPRYKVTKRGQDVALRCDPISGHVSLYWYRQALGQGPEFLTYFNYEAQQDKSGLPNDRFSAERPEGSISTLTIQRTEQRDSAMYRCASSRAPVQGNEQFFGPGTRLTVL.

The J gene is TRBJ1-3, the V gene TRBV29-1; tentative D call: TRBD1 (5 bases). The CDR3 sequence is 12 residues long. From germline, CDR1 is SQVTM and CDR2 ANQGSEA. V was trimmed by 5 bases and J by 3 bases, leaving 8 bases between them. In nucleotides, the CDR3 is TGCAGCGTTTGGACATATGGAAACACCATATATTTT. Translating it yields CSVWTYGNTIYF.

This clone was counted once. The chain links TRBV9 to TRBJ1-5; D not resolved. The CDR3 length is 16 residues. Trimming shortened V by 0 bases and J by 0 bases, and 10 bases separated the two germline ends. Germline values: CDR1 SGDLS, CDR2 YYNGEE. CDR3 sequence reads: CASSVGIAYSNQPQHF. The CDR3 coding sequence is TGTGCCAGCAGCGTAGGTATCGCCTATAGCAATCAGCCCCAGCATTTT.

This clone has only a few counts. V and J are TRBV7-2 and TRBJ2-1; D remains unclear. Germline V gene sequence: CDR1 SGHTA, CDR2 FQGNSA. The V end was cut by 5 bases, the J end by 2 bases, with 13 bases between. CDR3 length equals 15 residues. Written as DNA, the CDR3 is TGTGCCAGCAGCCCCCCAGGTAATGCCTACAATGAGCAGTTCTTC. Translated, it gives CASSPPGNAYNEQFF.

This clone has just one count. This chain connects TRBV6-1 to TRBJ1-2; maybe TRBD1 (5 bases). In germline, CDR1 is MNHNS, CDR2 SASEGT. There are 13 residues in the CDR3. V was clipped by 5 bases and J by 5 bases, with 12 bases between them. CDR3 in amino acids: CASSRLDTYGYTF. The CDR3 DNA reads as TGTGCCAGCAGTAGGCTGGACACTTATGGCTACACCTTC.

CDR3 sequence: CASSRDRKAYEQYF. In DNA, the CDR3 is TGTGCCAGCAGTCGGGACAGAAAAGCCTACGAGCAGTACTTC. The J gene is TRBJ2-7, the V gene TRBV6-5, with 7 bases lining up with TRBD1. This CDR3 has 14 residues. The germline V gene encodes CDR1 MNHEY and CDR2 SVGAGI. V lost 5 bases and J lost 2; bases outside the gene matches: 6.

The genes are TRBV7-3 and TRBJ1-6, with 7 positions matching TRBD1. J gave up 8 bases and V 6 bases, and 7 bases lay outside the gene matches. The CDR3 sequence is 14 residues long. Germline CDR1 SGHTA, CDR2 FQGTGA. The CDR3 sequence: CASRSGTAHSPLHF. The CDR3 nucleotides are TGTGCCAGCAGGTCGGGGACAGCCCATTCACCCCTCCACTTT.

The chain combines TRBV2 with TRBJ2-5; 12 bases match TRBD2. This CDR3 is built from 16 residues. CDR1 is SNHLY, CDR2 FYNNEI, per germline. J was trimmed by 7 bases and V by 5 bases; bases with no gene match: 11. CDR3 sequence: CASSTTSGGLKGTQYF. Written as DNA, the CDR3 is TGTGCCAGCAGTACTACTAGCGGGGGGTTGAAAGGGACCCAGTACTTC.

As DNA, the CDR3 is TGTGCCAGCAGTTACTCGAGAGCTGGAGGACAGCCCCAGCATTTT. Encoded protein: CASSYSRAGGQPQHF. The chain couples TRBV6-5 to TRBJ1-5, with no clear D. V was clipped by 0 bases and J by 7 bases, with 13 bases between them. CDR3 length: 15 residues. The V gene's germline CDR1 is MNHEY and CDR2 SVGAGI.

The chain uses TRBV7-2 and TRBJ2-7; D perhaps matches TRBD1 (6 bases). The CDR3 sequence is 13 residues long. Germline loops: CDR1 SGHTA, CDR2 FQGNSA. V was trimmed by 3 bases and J by 2 bases, leaving 8 bases between them. The CDR3 spells CASSLNRAYEQYF. CDR3 sequence (DNA): TGTGCCAGCAGCTTGAACAGGGCCTACGAGCAGTACTTC.

The chain links TRBV9 to TRBJ1-4; TRBD1 aligns across 8 bases. Trimming at V came to 4 bases and at J to 6 bases, leaving 8 bases not matched to a gene. Germline assignment: CDR1 SGDLS and CDR2 YYNGEE. This CDR3 has 15 amino acids. The CDR3: CASSLADRGYEKLFF. The DNA of the CDR3 is TGTGCCAGCAGCCTAGCAGACAGGGGTTATGAAAAACTGTTTTTT. The full variable domain, completed using reference TRBV9 and TRBJ1-4, is DSGVTQTPKHLITATGQRVTLRCSPRSGDLSVYWYQQSLDQGLQFLIQYYNGEERAKGNILERFSAQQFPDLHSELNLSSLELGDSALYFCASSLADRGYEKLFFGSGTQLSVL.

This clone was counted a single time. The chain has TRBV19 and TRBJ1-1, with D unclear. V was cut by 10 bases and J by 5 bases, with 17 bases left in between. Germline V gives CDR1 LNHDA, CDR2 SQIVND (reference sequence). The CDR3 totals 13 residues. This CDR3 reads CATSPSLATEAFF. The DNA of the CDR3 is TGTGCCACCTCCCCATCCCTAGCGACTGAAGCTTTCTTT.